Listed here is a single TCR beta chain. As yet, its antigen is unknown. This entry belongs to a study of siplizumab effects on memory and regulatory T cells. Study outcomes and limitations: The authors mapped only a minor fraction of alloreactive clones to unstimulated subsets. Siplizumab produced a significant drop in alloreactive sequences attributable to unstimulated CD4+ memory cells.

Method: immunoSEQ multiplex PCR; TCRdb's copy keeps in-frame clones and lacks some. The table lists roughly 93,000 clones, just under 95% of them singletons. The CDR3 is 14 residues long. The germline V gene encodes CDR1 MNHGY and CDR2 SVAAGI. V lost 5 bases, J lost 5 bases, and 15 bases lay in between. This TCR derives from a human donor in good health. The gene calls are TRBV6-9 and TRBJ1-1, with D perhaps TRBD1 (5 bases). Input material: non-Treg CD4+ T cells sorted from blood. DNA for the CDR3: TGTGCCAGCAGTCCTGGGGTCGAGGGGACTGAAGCTTTCTTT. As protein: CASSPGVEGTEAFF.